These 31 T cell receptor beta chains came from one sample sequenced in a study of beta chain features in type 1 diabetes. Notes on the study in general: Moderate yet significant TCRB CDR3 shortening was seen in Type 1 diabetes patients in all four CD4+ subsets.

Antigens for these TCRs are unknown. Expressed TCRB transcripts were sequenced because the isolated RNA had all been reverse transcribed beforehand. Only in-frame clones appear in the TCRdb table, and some are missing; sequencing was by immunoSEQ multiplex PCR. The repertoire holds some 23,000 clones, with roughly 70% as singletons. Sequencing was carried out using stem cell memory CD4+ T cells from blood. The source of these receptors is a woman aged 40 to 50 with type 1 diabetes.

This clone occurred a few times. The V gene is TRBV27, the J gene TRBJ2-1; 7 nucleotides align to TRBD1. This CDR3 spans 16 amino acids. Germline V lookup: CDR1 MNHEY, CDR2 SMNVEV (reference sequence). Trimming at V came to 5 bases and at J to 6 bases, leaving 13 bases not matched to a gene. The CDR3 reads CASSPTRDSRGNEQFF. The CDR3 coding sequence is TGTGCCAGCAGTCCGACCAGGGACAGTAGAGGCAATGAGCAGTTCTTC.

A single count supports this clone. The gene calls are TRBV4-2 and TRBJ1-1; tentatively, D is TRBD1 (6 bases). The germline V gene has CDR1 LGHNA and CDR2 YNFKEQ. V was cut by 1 base and J by 3 bases, with 9 bases left in between. This CDR3 contains 14 residues. Here the CDR3 reads CASSQGGHYTEAFF. CDR3 nucleotide sequence: TGTGCCAGCAGCCAAGGGGGACACTACACTGAAGCTTTCTTT.

On this clone: The junction does not match germline at one end; this may be a read error. Other DNA sequences within the sample encode an identical CDR3. The V call is TRBV7-8, the J call TRBJ2-7; the D is unclear. From germline, CDR1 is SGHVS and CDR2 FQNEAQ. The CDR3 spans 15 residues. Here the CDR3 DNA reads TGTGCCAGCAGCTTCATTGTCCCGAGCTCCTACGAACAGTACTTC. Translating it yields CASSFIVPSSYEQYF.

The rearrangement joins TRBV15 to TRBJ1-2, with 11 positions matching TRBD1. The germline V gene encodes CDR1 LNHNV and CDR2 YYDKDF (reference sequence). Trimming took 0 bases from V and 5 from J; bases not matched to a gene: 11. The CDR3 has 18 residues. The CDR3 DNA reads as TGTGCCACCAGCAGAGATATTGGACAGGGGGCCCGAGGTTATGGCTACACCTTC. Protein: CATSRDIGQGARGYGYTF.

The V gene is TRBV7-2, the J gene TRBJ2-5, with D perhaps TRBD2 (5 bases). Trimming removed 3 bases from V and 3 bases from J, with 8 bases in between. There are 13 residues in the CDR3. Per germline, CDR1 SGHTA and CDR2 FQGNSA. CDR3 sequence reads: CASSFGVEETQYF. CDR3 nucleotide sequence: TGTGCCAGCAGCTTCGGGGTCGAAGAGACCCAGTACTTC. Full variable domain (remainder filled in from reference TRBV7-2 and TRBJ2-5): GAGVSQSPSNKVTEKGKDVELRCDPISGHTALYWYRQSLGQGLEFLIYFQGNSAPDKSGLPSDRFSAERTGGSVSTLTIQRTQQEDSAVYLCASSFGVEETQYFGPGTRLLVL.

The chain carries TRBV29-1 and TRBJ2-5; 12 nucleotides agree with TRBD2. This CDR3 is built from 14 residues. CDR1 is SQVTM, CDR2 ANQGSEA, per germline. V was pared by 4 bases and J by 7 bases, with 7 bases of the junction left unmatched. The CDR3 DNA reads TGCAGCGTTGGGACTAGCGGGGCCCCCGGGACCCAGTACTTC. Protein sequence: CSVGTSGAPGTQYF.

The rearrangement uses TRBV7-2 and TRBJ1-2; D unclear. CDR1 and CDR2 (germline): SGHTA, FQGNSA. This CDR3 has 13 residues. V lost 4 bases to trimming and J lost 8 bases, with 14 bases between them. The CDR3 nucleotides are TGTGCCAGCAGCTCCCAAACGACTACGGGCTACACCTTC. Translation: CASSSQTTTGYTF.

The chain couples TRBV29-1 to TRBJ2-1; 7 nucleotides agree with TRBD2. This CDR3 is 14 amino acids long. The J segment lost 2 bases and the V segment lost 6 bases, leaving 7 bases of the junction unmatched. The germline gives CDR1 SQVTM, CDR2 ANQGSEA. CDR3 amino acids: CSVTGTNPYNEQFF. CDR3 sequence (DNA): TGCAGCGTCACCGGGACTAACCCCTACAATGAGCAGTTCTTC.

The gene calls are TRBV7-3 and TRBJ2-2; TRBD1 agrees at 9 bases. The trim removed 8 bases at V and 6 bases at J, leaving 7 bases unmatched. The CDR3 totals 14 residues. Per germline, CDR1 SGHTA and CDR2 FQGTGA. The CDR3 sequence is CASGRDRASGELFF. The CDR3 bases are TGTGCCAGCGGACGGGACAGGGCCTCCGGGGAGCTGTTTTTT. The complete variable domain, with remaining parts taken from reference TRBV7-3 and TRBJ2-2, reads GAGVSQTPSNKVTEKGKYVELRCDPISGHTALYWYRQSLGQGPEFLIYFQGTGAADDSGLPNDRFFAVRPEGSVSTLKIQRTERGDSAVYLCASGRDRASGELFFGEGSRLTVL.

This clone has a handful of counts. The chain is built from TRBV7-2 and TRBJ1-1; D may be TRBD1 (5 bases). CDR1 and CDR2 from the germline V gene are SGHTA and FQGNSA. V gave up 0 bases and J gave up 7 bases, with 9 bases separating them. This CDR3 spans 13 amino acids. The CDR3 region has the DNA TGTGCCAGCAGCTTAGCGGCTCAGGGTGAAGCTTTCTTT. This translates into CASSLAAQGEAFF.

This rearrangement joins TRBV28 to TRBJ2-5; TRBD2 matches at 14 bases. The CDR3 runs 16 residues. Germline V lookup: CDR1 MDHEN, CDR2 SYDVKM. With 4 bases clipped from V and 5 bases from J, the junction kept 6 bases outside the gene matches. In nucleotides, the CDR3 is TGTGCCAGCAGTTCCCCCGGGACTAGCGGGAGTGAGACCCAGTACTTC. Translated: CASSSPGTSGSETQYF.

The chain couples TRBV11-3 to TRBJ2-7; no definite D call. The CDR3 covers 13 residues. Germline V CDR1 and CDR2: SGHNT, YENEEA. V gave up 0 bases and J gave up 2 bases, with 5 bases separating them. CDR3 coding DNA: TGTGCCAGCAGCTTAGATTCAACCTACGAGCAGTACTTC. Amino acids: CASSLDSTYEQYF.

This chain joins TRBV19 and TRBJ2-6; D call uncertain. The V gene's germline CDR1 is LNHDA and CDR2 SQIVND (reference sequence). Trimming stripped 5 bases from V and 4 bases from J, with 12 bases between. The CDR3 extends over 15 amino acids. CDR3 region: CASSLPGSGANVLTF. The CDR3 DNA sequence: TGTGCCAGTAGTCTCCCGGGTTCCGGGGCCAACGTCCTGACTTTC.

J is TRBJ1-4 and V is TRBV28; 7 nucleotides line up with TRBD1. The CDR3 length is 12 residues. CDR1 and CDR2 (germline): MDHEN, SYDVKM. V lost 8 bases to trimming and J lost 8 bases; unmatched junction nucleotides: 5. CDR3 coding DNA: TGTGCCAGCCTTGGGACAGCGGAAAAACTGTTTTTT. This encodes CASLGTAEKLFF.

This chain links TRBV6-5 with TRBJ2-7; D is possibly TRBD2 (5 bases). Germline loops: CDR1 MNHEY, CDR2 SVGAGI. The V end was cut by 8 bases, the J end by 6 bases, with 17 bases between. This CDR3 spans 13 amino acids. The CDR3 region is CASPSETMVEQYF. For the CDR3, the DNA is TGTGCCAGCCCCTCCGAGACTATGGTCGAGCAGTACTTC.

This clone was counted a single time. This sequence joins TRBV5-1 and TRBJ1-1, with 9 bases lining up with TRBD1. With 4 bases clipped from V and 5 bases from J, the junction kept 9 bases outside the gene matches. The CDR3 is 15 residues long. Looked up from germline, CDR1 is SGHRS and CDR2 is YFSETQ. The CDR3 DNA is TGCGCCAGCAGCCTTAACAGGGGGCCGGGGACTGAAGCTTTCTTT. It is translated as CASSLNRGPGTEAFF.

This clone was counted a single time. V gene TRBV5-5 combines with J gene TRBJ1-6, with a weak D call TRBD1 (6 bases). Trimming cost V 1 base and J 9 bases, with 14 bases left between them. Germline V gene data show CDR1 as SGHKS and CDR2 as YYEKEE (reference sequence). CDR3 length: 15 amino acids. The CDR3 is CASSLTGTLSSPLHF. For the CDR3, the DNA is TGTGCCAGCAGCTTGACCGGGACACTCAGTTCACCCCTCCACTTT.

The chain links TRBV2 to TRBJ1-5; 8 bases fit TRBD1. The CDR3 extends over 16 amino acids. With V trimmed by 3 bases and J by 4 bases, 8 bases remained unmatched. CDR1 and CDR2 from the germline V gene are SNHLY and FYNNEI. This CDR3 reads CASSDDRGGFNQPQHF. CDR3 DNA: TGTGCCAGCAGTGACGACAGGGGAGGGTTTAATCAGCCCCAGCATTTT.

This chain's CDR3 is CASSSGQNLEKLFF. For the CDR3, the DNA is TGTGCCAGCAGCTCCGGACAGAACCTTGAAAAACTGTTTTTT. The chain carries TRBV28 and TRBJ1-4; a possible D gene is TRBD1 (6 bases). There are 14 residues in the CDR3. Deletions cut 6 bases from V and 7 bases from J, with 15 bases between. Germline assignment: CDR1 MDHEN and CDR2 SYDVKM.

This sequence joins TRBV10-2 and TRBJ2-5, with 7 bases matching TRBD2. This CDR3 is built from 14 residues. The V segment lost 2 bases and the J segment 4 bases; nucleotides outside the gene matches: 4. Germline V gives CDR1 WSHSY, CDR2 SAAADI. The CDR3 loop reads CASSEGGRGETQYF. The CDR3 coding sequence is TGCGCCAGCAGTGAGGGGGGGAGGGGAGAGACCCAGTACTTC.

The V and J genes are TRBV6-5 and TRBJ1-1; tentative D call: TRBD1 (5 bases). Germline V gives CDR1 MNHEY, CDR2 SVGAGI. This CDR3 is 12 amino acids long. V shed 2 bases and J shed 7 bases, with 8 bases lying between them. DNA for the CDR3: TGTGCCAGCAGTTACCAGGGCGGTGAAGCTTTCTTT. Translated, it gives CASSYQGGEAFF.

This clone was observed a few times. The chain employs TRBV29-1 and TRBJ1-1; perhaps TRBD1 as D (5 bases). Germline-derived CDR1 and CDR2 are SQVTM and ANQGSEA. CDR3 length equals 17 residues. Trimming removed 4 bases at V and 0 bases at J, with 21 bases between. CDR3 coding DNA: TGCAGCGTTGGCGGGACCCCAGGGAGGGGACTGAACACTGAAGCTTTCTTT. It translates to CSVGGTPGRGLNTEAFF. Looking up the rest from reference TRBV29-1 and TRBJ1-1 gives the full variable domain: SAVISQKPSRDICQRGTSLTIQCQVDSQVTMMFWYRQQPGQSLTLIATANQGSEATYESGFVIDKFPISRPNLTFSTLTVSNMSPEDSSIYLCSVGGTPGRGLNTEAFFGQGTRLTVV.

J is TRBJ2-3 and V is TRBV21-1; the table's D call, TRBD2, was not checked against the DNA. TRBV21-1 is a documented pseudogene. This CDR3 region has 14 residues. CDR3 sequence reads: CASSKVWRGHTQYF. DNA for the CDR3: TGTGCCAGCAGCAAAGTGTGGAGGGGACATACGCAGTATTTT.

The chain couples TRBV28 to TRBJ1-5; 8 bases match TRBD1. There are 15 residues in the CDR3. V trimming: 3 bases; J trimming: 7 bases; junction bases outside the gene matches: 8. CDR1 and CDR2 (germline): MDHEN, SYDVKM. In DNA, the CDR3 is TGTGCCAGCAGTTTGTCTCAGGGGGCCGGACAGCCCCAGCATTTT. It yields the protein CASSLSQGAGQPQHF. The whole variable domain, remainder taken from reference TRBV28 and TRBJ1-5, is DVKVTQSSRYLVKRTGEKVFLECVQDMDHENMFWYRQDPGLGLRLIYFSYDVKMKEKGDIPEGYSVSREKKERFSLILESASTNQTSMYLCASSLSQGAGQPQHFGDGTRLSIL.

The V gene is TRBV28, the J gene TRBJ1-5; 9 bases map to TRBD1. The CDR3 sequence is 14 residues long. Looked up from germline, CDR1 is MDHEN and CDR2 is SYDVKM. V shed 5 bases, J shed 5 bases, and the junction held 4 bases outside the gene matches. This CDR3 reads CASSPGQGHQPQHF. The CDR3 coding sequence is TGTGCCAGCAGTCCCGGACAGGGGCATCAGCCCCAGCATTTT.

This chain connects TRBV27 to TRBJ2-3, with 8 bases fitting TRBD2. The germline gives CDR1 MNHEY, CDR2 SMNVEV (reference sequence). Trimming took 6 bases from V and 5 from J; bases not matched to a gene: 4. The CDR3 is 13 amino acids. CDR3 bases: TGTGCCAGCAGCGGGGGGGCTGGAGATACGCAGTATTTT. This sequence encodes CASSGGAGDTQYF.

This clone has only one observation. V gene TRBV28 combines with J gene TRBJ2-7; D might be TRBD2 (6 bases). The ends were cut back, 7 bases at V and 3 bases at J, with 10 bases in the middle. This CDR3 spans 12 amino acids. Germline CDR1 reads MDHEN; CDR2 reads SYDVKM. The CDR3 sequence is CASTTEGYEQYF. CDR3 in DNA: TGTGCCAGCACCACGGAGGGCTACGAGCAGTACTTC.

V and J are TRBV5-8 and TRBJ2-1; 11 nucleotides match TRBD1. Germline values: CDR1 SGHTS, CDR2 YDEGEE. CDR3 size: 17 residues. The trim removed 4 bases at V and 4 bases at J, leaving 10 bases unmatched. The CDR3 sequence is CASSPGLRDRGYNEQFF. The CDR3 DNA is TGTGCCAGCAGCCCCGGGCTCCGGGACAGGGGGTACAATGAGCAGTTCTTC.

The genes are TRBV5-6 and TRBJ2-1; 10 nucleotides align to TRBD2. Unmatched junction bases numbered 6, after V lost 2 bases and J lost 7 bases. The CDR3 is 15 residues long. Germline V lookup: CDR1 SGHDT, CDR2 YYEEEE. CDR3 sequence reads: CASSFLAGGINEQFF. The CDR3 DNA follows: TGTGCCAGCAGCTTTTTAGCGGGAGGTATAAATGAGCAGTTCTTC.

This clone has more than one count but fewer than ten. This chain links TRBV19 with TRBJ2-1, with 8 bases lining up with TRBD2. V lost 10 bases to trimming and J lost 6 bases; unmatched junction nucleotides: 14. CDR1 is LNHDA, CDR2 SQIVND, per germline (reference sequence). The CDR3 is made up of 15 amino acids. The CDR3 region is CATAGGGRGVNEQFF. The CDR3 DNA sequence: TGTGCCACCGCGGGTGGGGGGCGGGGGGTCAATGAGCAGTTCTTC. Together with reference TRBV19 and TRBJ2-1, the CDR3 gives the full variable domain: DGGITQSPKYLFRKEGQNVTLSCEQNLNHDAMYWYRQDPGQGLRLIYYSQIVNDFQKGDIAEGYSVSREKKESFPLTVTSAQKNPTAFYLCATAGGGRGVNEQFFGPGTRLTVL.

This clone was found a few times. The chain has TRBV2 and TRBJ1-4; D is unresolved. Germline lookup yields CDR1 SNHLY and CDR2 FYNNEI. With 6 bases removed from V and 6 bases from J, the gap between germline ends came to 5 bases. This CDR3 comprises 11 residues. The CDR3 protein is CASSYDEKLFF. DNA for the CDR3: TGTGCCAGCAGCTACGATGAAAAACTGTTTTTT.